This T cell receptor beta chain is from a study of T cells after yellow fever vaccination. The germline V gene encodes CDR1 SGHNT and CDR2 YYREEE (reference sequence). CDR3 length equals 12 residues. The V end lost 0 bases, the J end lost 4 bases, and 4 bases lay between the germline ends. TCRdb used MiXCR to reprocess the 5' RACE reads, holding one entry per CDR3 protein. Among roughly 310,000 distinct CDR3 sequences listed, 8.7% were seen once. The rearrangement uses TRBV5-4 and TRBJ1-1; D gene unclear. The clonotype originates from a young man who received the YFV17D yellow fever vaccine. This specimen was PBMCs, taken on the day of the first yellow fever vaccination. CDR3 nucleotide sequence: TGTGCCAGCAGCTTGGACTCCACTGAAGCTTTCTTT. Translating gives CASSLDSTEAFF.